This TCR beta chain appears in the sequencing data of a study of T cells in Graves' hyperthyroidism and ophthalmopathy (dated by TCRdb to 2018 to 2020). About the full investigation: Peripheral blood was sampled at the time of initial diagnosis, prior to any treatment. A discovery cohort of roughly 96 patients, roughly 45 with Graves' ophthalmopathy and about 58 with stable Graves' hyperthyroidism, was used to find distinguishing TCR V-J signatures. Prospective prediction of ophthalmopathy was tested in an independent validation cohort of 18 hyperthyroidism patients and 15 to 17 patients who later progressed to ophthalmopathy. The 90 or so discovery patients were randomly split 7:3 into training and test sets. In six Graves' hyperthyroidism patients, the study also compared T-cell repertoires from thyroid tissue with T-cell repertoires from blood. Once sampling was done, hyperthyroidism patients were given methimazole at a starting dose of 30 mg daily, whereas ophthalmopathy patients were given high-dose intravenous methylprednisolone. The paper reports TCR Vbeta CDR3 sequencing of over 130 peripheral blood samples: over 40 ophthalmopathy, under 80 hyperthyroidism and 17 progressor patients.

From cysteine to phenylalanine, the CDR3 is 14 amino acids long. Of the read, only the CDR3 DNA is kept; its 42 bases are in frame from base 1. Taken from the germline V gene, the CDR1 and CDR2 loops are MNHEY and SVGEGT. V sheds 2 bases and J sheds 0 bases, leaving 5 bases between their ends. TCR beta CDR3 regions were amplified from RNA transcripts. For the first round of RT-PCR on the TCR CDR3, the HTBI primer set was used together with the Qiagen OneStep RT-PCR kit. A second multiplex PCR round built the libraries, followed by size selection and purification. Sequencing of the libraries was done on an Illumina HiSeq2000 using paired-end 100 bp reads. The study's processing was this. Raw data were processed with SOAPnuke, discarding reads with adapters, uncalled bases, mean Phred below 15, or no exact constant-primer or identifier match. High-quality paired reads were merged with COPE v1.2.5, and unique nucleotide sequences were defined as clonotypes. Clonotypes were aligned to IMGT TRBV, TRBD and TRBJ reference segments using MiTCR v1.1. The analysis was restricted to V-J combinations with a frequency above 0.0001, which together covered approximately 99% of the repertoires. The TCS score was defined as F50 (clonal expansion) divided by E x V (chaos), with BLOSUM62-based TCRdist calculated between CDR3 peptides within each V-J. Welch's t-statistics and random forest reduced roughly 540 V-J features to 10 to 15, which were used in a naive Bayes classifier (R e1071). TCRdb's own reprocessing of the public reads used fastp at Q25 and MiXCR and kept productive beta chains. Each entry merges the rows of one CDR3 protein and shows their most common DNA and genes. The authors' filters were not applied to this entry. The sample table shows hundreds of thousands of distinct CDR3 sequences, and approximately 24% are seen once. Of the sample, about 11% is held by the ten largest clones.

In its sample, this clonotype was seen many times. Its antigen is unknown. No per-base quality is available; no much larger clone lies one base away. Ophthalmopathy patients had moderately to severely active disease, with a Clinical Activity Score of 3 or more, a NOSPECS grade of 4 or more, and a disease duration of less than 3 months. Exclusion was applied to patients with uncontrolled infections, other autoimmune diseases, pregnancy or lactation. Diagnoses were based on clinical symptoms, serum thyroxine and TRAb, thyroid ultrasound and orbital computed tomography. Ficoll-Paque density gradient centrifugation was used to isolate PBMCs from around 9.1 ml of fresh peripheral blood. Total RNA was extracted using Trizol reagent, and RNA quality was assessed on an Agilent 2100 Bioanalyzer. The study at large found these results: A model built on a 13 V-J signature distinguished ophthalmopathy from stable hyperthyroidism, reaching around 88% sensitivity and around 82% specificity in cross-validation and 80%/75% in testing. In validation, the model predicted progression to ophthalmopathy with 55% to 71% sensitivity and approximately 72% specificity, a median of 6.5 months before onset. Most expanded thyroid clonotypes (frequency above 0.001) were also detected in blood, a finding suggesting that blood repertoires may reflect thyroid immune responses. No statistical method was used to fix the sample size in advance, and group allocation was not hidden from the investigators.

The chain couples TRBV6-2 or TRBV6-3 to TRBJ1-5, with the D gene not confidently named. Sequenced sample: blood. The sequence was obtained from a woman in her twenties or thirties with Graves' ophthalmopathy. The CDR3 sequence is CASSYINSNQPQHF. The sequenced DNA is TGTGCCAGCAGTTACATTAATAGCAATCAGCCCCAGCATTTT.